Following are 27 T cell receptor beta chains from one sample sequenced in a study of cytomegalovirus exposure and HLA in healthy donors. Measured with immunoSEQ multiplex PCR; TCRdb has only the in-frame clones, and not every one. The data show hundreds of thousands of clones, about 90% seen once. Input material: PBMCs. Source of these receptors: a woman aged 25 to 45 in good health and CMV-seronegative.

V usage is TRBV13 and J usage is TRBJ2-3, with TRBD1 matching 7 bases. CDR3 length equals 11 residues. Germline CDR1 and CDR2: PRHDT and FYEKMQ (reference sequence). With 0 bases clipped from V and 15 bases from J, the junction kept 3 bases outside the gene matches. CDR3 sequence (DNA): TGTGCCAGCAGCTTAGGTAGGGGGCACTATTTT. The encoded protein is CASSLGRGHYF.

The V call is TRBV9, the J call TRBJ2-7; 7 bases map to TRBD2. J was trimmed by 5 bases and V by 0 bases; bases with no gene match: 11. There are 16 residues in the CDR3. Germline-derived CDR1 and CDR2 are SGDLS and YYNGEE. Written as DNA, the CDR3 is TGTGCCAGCAGCGTAGCGGCGGGAGCCGTAGAAAACGAGCAGTACTTC. Amino acid sequence: CASSVAAGAVENEQYF. Combining the CDR3 with reference TRBV9 and TRBJ2-7 gives the whole variable domain DSGVTQTPKHLITATGQRVTLRCSPRSGDLSVYWYQQSLDQGLQFLIQYYNGEERAKGNILERFSAQQFPDLHSELNLSSLELGDSALYFCASSVAAGAVENEQYFGPGTRLTVT.

The V call is TRBV11-3, the J call TRBJ2-1, with a tentative D call TRBD1 (5 bases). V shed 4 bases and J shed 5 bases, with 15 bases lying between them. This CDR3 is 15 amino acids long. CDR1 SGHNT and CDR2 YENEEA come from the germline V gene. In DNA form, the CDR3 reads TGTGCCAGCAGCTCGTCAGGGCTTACACACAATGAGCAGTTCTTC. It encodes CASSSSGLTHNEQFF.

A remark on this clone: The sample has other DNA sequences that encode this CDR3 too. V and J are TRBV20-1 and TRBJ1-4; D gene uncertain. V dropped 6 bases and J dropped 5 bases, with 4 bases sitting between them. This CDR3 is built from 10 residues. From germline, CDR1 is DFQATT and CDR2 SNEGSKA (reference sequence). The chain's CDR3 is CSARNEKLFF. The CDR3, as DNA: TGCAGTGCCCGAAATGAAAAACTGTTTTTT.

This rearrangement joins TRBV7-2 to TRBJ2-7; TRBD2 matches at 12 bases. Germline lookup yields CDR1 SGHTA and CDR2 FQGNSA. J lost 4 bases, V lost 5 bases, and 12 bases had no gene match. The CDR3 is made up of 17 amino acids. The CDR3 here is CASSPRPTSGSTYEQYF. CDR3 nucleotide sequence: TGTGCCAGCAGCCCCCGACCGACTAGCGGGAGCACGTACGAGCAGTACTTC.

The chain carries TRBV5-1 and TRBJ2-1; 11 nucleotides line up with TRBD1. J was trimmed by 1 base and V by 2 bases; bases with no gene match: 2. CDR1 is SGHRS and CDR2 is YFSETQ in the germline V gene. This CDR3 has 16 residues. For the CDR3, the DNA is TGCGCCAGCAGCTTAGGGACAGGGGGGTCCTACAATGAGCAGTTCTTC. Amino acids: CASSLGTGGSYNEQFF.

The chain couples TRBV27 to TRBJ1-1; possibly TRBD1 for D (6 bases). Germline V gene data show CDR1 as MNHEY and CDR2 as SMNVEV (reference sequence). The germline V and J ends were trimmed by 8 bases and 1 base, with 11 bases remaining between them. This CDR3 has 13 residues. The CDR3 DNA is TGTGCCAGCGGATACAGGGCGAACACTGAAGCTTTCTTT. Encoded protein: CASGYRANTEAFF.

This rearrangement joins TRBV28 to TRBJ2-7, with D unresolved. The length of the CDR3 is 13 residues. CDR1 and CDR2 (germline): MDHEN, SYDVKM. Trimming removed 3 bases at V and 3 bases at J, with 9 bases between. CDR3 loop: CASSFMRNYEQYF. CDR3 DNA sequence: TGTGCCAGCAGTTTCATGAGGAACTACGAGCAGTACTTC.

The chain employs TRBV2 and TRBJ2-1, with D unclear. The CDR3 is made up of 8 amino acids. In germline, CDR1 is SNHLY, CDR2 FYNNEI. V lost 7 bases, J lost 8 bases, and 0 bases lay in between. CDR3 sequence: CASNEQFF. The CDR3 nucleotides read TGTGCCAGCAATGAGCAGTTCTTC. Variable domain in full (rest from reference TRBV2 and TRBJ2-1): EPEVTQTPSHQVTQMGQEVILRCVPISNHLYFYWYRQILGQKVEFLVSFYNNEISEKSEIFDDQFSVERPDGSNFTLKIRSTKLEDSAMYFCASNEQFFGPGTRLTVL.

The chain joins TRBV6-6 to TRBJ2-7; 7 bases agree with TRBD2. The germline V gene encodes CDR1 MNHNY and CDR2 SVGAGI (reference sequence). The CDR3 has 12 residues. V shed 8 bases, J shed 6 bases, and the junction held 7 bases outside the gene matches. CDR3 protein: CASGRGGSEQYF. For the CDR3, the DNA is TGTGCCAGCGGAAGGGGAGGGAGCGAGCAGTACTTC.

The gene calls are TRBV6-1 and TRBJ2-7, with a weak D call TRBD1 (6 bases). V lost 1 base and J 7 bases, leaving 17 bases between the germline ends. This CDR3 is 15 amino acids long. The V gene's germline CDR1 is MNHNS and CDR2 SASEGT. CDR3 loop: CASSEEPWGLEEQYF. CDR3 nucleotides: TGTGCCAGCAGTGAAGAACCATGGGGGCTGGAAGAGCAGTACTTC.

CDR3 loop: CASSFGRGNEKLFF. In DNA form, the CDR3 reads TGTGCCAGCAGCTTCGGACGGGGTAATGAAAAACTGTTTTTT. The rearrangement links TRBV7-9 to TRBJ1-4; unclear D gene. CDR3 length: 14 amino acids. Germline-derived CDR1 and CDR2 are SEHNR and FQNEAQ (reference sequence). With 3 bases removed from V and 4 bases from J, the gap between germline ends came to 9 bases.

The rearrangement uses TRBV25-1 and TRBJ2-3; 10 bases line up with TRBD1. Germline CDR1 MGHDK, CDR2 SYGVNS. The CDR3 consists of 17 residues. J gave up 5 bases and V 2 bases, and 10 bases lay outside the gene matches. The CDR3 region has the DNA TGTGCCAGCAGTGAACCCCAGGACAGGGGGGATAAAGATACGCAGTATTTT. The encoded protein is CASSEPQDRGDKDTQYF. The whole variable domain, filled in from reference TRBV25-1 and TRBJ2-3, reads EADIYQTPRYLVIGTGKKITLECSQTMGHDKMYWYQQDPGMELHLIHYSYGVNSTEKGDLSSESTVSRIRTEHFPLTLESARPSHTSQYLCASSEPQDRGDKDTQYFGPGTRLTVL.

This clone is a singleton in its sample. The rearrangement uses TRBV28 and TRBJ2-7; the D is unclear. The V gene lost 6 bases and the J gene lost 0 bases, with 12 bases spanning the gap. This CDR3 is 14 amino acids long. Germline V CDR1 and CDR2: MDHEN, SYDVKM. Written as DNA, the CDR3 is TGTGCCAGCAGGCTGGACCCCACCTCCTACGAGCAGTACTTC. Residues: CASRLDPTSYEQYF.

This clone has a single count. The rearrangement joins TRBV11-3 to TRBJ2-7, with 9 bases fitting TRBD1. With V trimmed by 5 bases and J by 0 bases, 5 bases remained unmatched. The length of the CDR3 is 15 residues. The germline V gene encodes CDR1 SGHNT and CDR2 YENEEA. CDR3 sequence: CASSPTGGSSYEQYF. In DNA form, the CDR3 reads TGTGCCAGCAGCCCGACAGGGGGGAGCTCCTACGAGCAGTACTTC.

The chain recombines TRBV5-1 with TRBJ2-7, with D unresolved. The V gene's germline CDR1 is SGHRS and CDR2 YFSETQ. Trimming left V 0 bases short and J 1 base short, with 8 bases between. This CDR3 has 14 amino acids. CDR3 sequence: CASSLDSSSYEQYF. CDR3 DNA sequence: TGCGCCAGCAGCTTGGACTCAAGTTCCTACGAGCAGTACTTC.

The chain couples TRBV21-1 to TRBJ2-1; TRBD2 was called by the table and not checked on the DNA. TRBV21-1 is flagged as a pseudogene. The CDR3 sequence is 19 residues long. The CDR3 coding sequence is TGTGCCAGCAGCAAAGGAATGACGGCAGACCGAGGGCCAATCCATGAGCAGTTCTTC. This codes for CASSKGMTADRGPIHEQFF.

The genes are TRBV2 and TRBJ2-1; 7 bases are a match to TRBD1. There are 16 residues in the CDR3. The J segment lost 0 bases and the V segment lost 5 bases, leaving 7 bases of the junction unmatched. From germline, CDR1 is SNHLY and CDR2 FYNNEI. CDR3 sequence: CASSSLDRSSYNEQFF. The CDR3 coding sequence is TGTGCCAGCAGTTCCCTGGACAGGAGCTCCTACAATGAGCAGTTCTTC. The variable domain in full, completed from reference TRBV2 and TRBJ2-1, reads EPEVTQTPSHQVTQMGQEVILRCVPISNHLYFYWYRQILGQKVEFLVSFYNNEISEKSEIFDDQFSVERPDGSNFTLKIRSTKLEDSAMYFCASSSLDRSSYNEQFFGPGTRLTVL.

This chain links TRBV9 with TRBJ2-7; the D is unclear. V was cut by 0 bases and J by 6 bases, with 22 bases left in between. Germline CDR1 SGDLS, CDR2 YYNGEE. This CDR3 region has 17 residues. The CDR3 DNA reads TGTGCCAGCAGCGTAGGATCTAACATAGCAACTTCTTTCGAGCAGTACTTC. Amino acids: CASSVGSNIATSFEQYF.

The chain joins TRBV7-9 to TRBJ2-1, with D tentatively TRBD2 (5 bases). Looked up from germline, CDR1 is SEHNR and CDR2 is FQNEAQ (reference sequence). Trimming shortened V by 3 bases and J by 8 bases, and 11 bases separated the two germline ends. The CDR3 runs to 13 residues. The CDR3 coding sequence is TGTGCCAGCAGCTTTGGGTGGGGAGATGAGCAGTTCTTC. It encodes CASSFGWGDEQFF.

This chain joins TRBV28 and TRBJ2-3; 8 bases line up with TRBD1. The V gene end was trimmed by 5 bases and the J gene end by 3 bases; junction bases not matched to a gene: 7. The CDR3 has 15 residues. Germline CDR1 is MDHEN and CDR2 is SYDVKM. For the CDR3, the DNA is TGTGCCAGCAGTCCCGACAGGGGTCGGACAGATACGCAGTATTTT. As protein: CASSPDRGRTDTQYF.

This rearrangement joins TRBV5-1 to TRBJ2-3, with TRBD1 matching over 7 bases. The V gene's germline CDR1 is SGHRS and CDR2 YFSETQ. This CDR3 region has 15 residues. With V trimmed by 3 bases and J by 0 bases, 4 bases remained unmatched. The CDR3, as DNA: TGCGCCAGCAGCTACCGGACAGGTAGCACAGATACGCAGTATTTT. Protein: CASSYRTGSTDTQYF.

The chain links TRBV6-5 to TRBJ2-5; 8 nucleotides agree with TRBD1. The CDR3 consists of 14 residues. With V trimmed by 2 bases and J by 7 bases, 6 bases remained unmatched. Germline V gene data show CDR1 as MNHEY and CDR2 as SVGAGI. This CDR3 reads CASSYGQGVVTQYF. In DNA form, the CDR3 reads TGTGCCAGCAGTTACGGACAGGGAGTTGTGACCCAGTACTTC.

V usage is TRBV11-3 and J usage is TRBJ2-7; tentative D call: TRBD1 (6 bases). From germline, CDR1 is SGHNT and CDR2 YENEEA. The CDR3 has 14 amino acids. Trimming took off 5 bases at V and 5 bases at J, with 16 bases between the two ends. CDR3 nucleotide sequence: TGTGCCAGCAGCGTGACAGGCGTCCGAAACGAGCAGTACTTC. This translates into CASSVTGVRNEQYF.

The chain carries TRBV4-2 and TRBJ2-2, with TRBD2 as a possible D gene (6 bases). The CDR3 covers 16 residues. In germline, CDR1 is LGHNA, CDR2 YNFKEQ. Between the trimmed V and J ends, which lost 0 bases and 2 bases, there was a span of 10 bases. CDR3 in amino acids: CASSQDWGGNTGELFF. DNA of the CDR3: TGTGCCAGCAGCCAAGATTGGGGAGGCAACACCGGGGAGCTGTTTTTT.

The CDR3 here is CASRRAGGSVGQFF. The CDR3 coding sequence is TGTGCCAGCAGGAGGGCCGGGGGTTCAGTGGGGCAGTTCTTC. This chain connects TRBV27 to TRBJ2-1; D is perhaps TRBD2 (6 bases). From germline, CDR1 is MNHEY and CDR2 SMNVEV (reference sequence). The CDR3 has 14 amino acids. The V end lost 6 bases, the J end lost 12 bases, and 21 bases lay between the germline ends.

The chain carries TRBV6-5 and TRBJ1-2; no clear D. V shed 6 bases and J shed 4 bases, with 15 bases lying between them. CDR1 is MNHEY, CDR2 SVGAGI, per germline. The CDR3 length is 14 residues. CDR3 sequence: CASSVSAAPYGYTF. In nucleotides, the CDR3 is TGTGCCAGCAGCGTCTCGGCGGCCCCCTATGGCTACACCTTC.